Given below is one T cell receptor (beta chain) in context. The antigen remains unidentified. From the RT-PCR reads, TCRdb called clonotypes with MiXCR, one entry per CDR3 protein. The sample comprises roughly 570,000 distinct CDR3 sequences, approximately 14% of which are singletons, and 8.5% to 14% rests with the top ten. These data come from a study of response to subunit inactivated influenza vaccine. Study-wide results and limits: Each seasonal flu vaccination may recruit only limited new T cells, authors suggested.

The CDR3 runs to 15 residues. The germline V gene has CDR1 SGHRS and CDR2 YFSETQ. Deletions cut 2 bases from V and 3 bases from J, with 14 bases between. J is TRBJ1-1 and V is TRBV5-1; D is unresolved. The receptor was isolated from a man in his fifties or sixties who received an inactivated influenza vaccine. Sample: PBMCs from blood, taken roughly 12 days after vaccination. CDR3: CASSFNLGLDTEAFF. Here the CDR3 DNA reads TGCGCCAGCAGCTTTAATTTGGGGTTGGACACTGAAGCTTTCTTT.